Listed below are T cell receptor beta chains from one sample, sequenced in a study of blood T cell repertoires in COVID-19. Profiling relied on immunoSEQ multiplex PCR, and the TCRdb table lists in-frame clones only, not all of them. The sample holds roughly 150,000 clones, approximately 80% seen once. The sequenced material came from peripheral blood. Every receptor here comes from a woman aged 50 to 60 in a cohort sampled during active or convalescent COVID-19. CDR3s include the opening cysteine and the closing phenylalanine or tryptophan. A D gene is named only where the DNA matches it firmly. The size field is filled for only some rows; it gives once, few, many or a size class.

clone size,J gene,V gene,D gene,CDR3 protein,CDR3 DNA
-,TRBJ2-3,TRBV18,TRBD2,CASSPLVAGAHGTDTQYF,TGTGCCAGCTCACCTCTAGTAGCGGGAGCCCATGGCACAGATACGCAGTATTTT
-,TRBJ2-5,TRBV5-1,TRBD2,CASSRSGEETQYF,TGCGCCAGCAGCCGTAGCGGGGAAGAGACCCAGTACTTC
-,TRBJ1-4,TRBV27,-,CASSLKDRTANEKLFF,TGTGCCAGCAGTTTAAAGGACCGGACAGCTAATGAAAAACTGTTTTTT
once,TRBJ2-1,TRBV6-6,-,CASSYADTGGFF,TGTGCCAGCAGTTACGCCGACACCGGAGGGTTCTTC
-,TRBJ1-1,TRBV15,-,CATSRQGRNTEAFF,TGTGCCACCAGCAGACAGGGGAGGAACACTGAAGCTTTCTTT
-,TRBJ2-1,TRBV5-1,-,CASSLELGGSYNEQFF,TGCGCCAGCAGCTTGGAGCTGGGGGGATCCTACAATGAGCAGTTCTTC
-,TRBJ1-4,TRBV5-1,TRBD1,CASSLAREGQGATNEKLFF,TGCGCCAGCAGCTTGGCCAGAGAAGGACAGGGAGCAACTAATGAAAAACTGTTTTTT
-,TRBJ2-3,TRBV11-3,-,CASSYGGSTDTQYF,TGTGCCAGCAGCTATGGGGGGAGCACAGATACGCAGTATTTT
-,TRBJ1-5,TRBV18,-,CASSPDGNQPQHF,TGTGCCAGCTCACCAGACGGGAATCAGCCCCAGCATTTT
-,TRBJ1-4,TRBV7-9,-,CASSLSTVDEKLFF,TGTGCCAGCAGCTTAAGTACAGTGGATGAAAAACTGTTTTTT
-,TRBJ2-7,TRBV3-1/TRBV3-2,-,CASSQAPGDYYEQYF,TGTGCCAGCAGCCAAGCTCCAGGGGACTACTACGAGCAGTACTTC
-,TRBJ2-7,TRBV4-3,-,CASSQIPGQPSYEQYF,TGCGCCAGCAGCCAAATACCGGGACAACCCTCCTACGAGCAGTACTTC
many,TRBJ1-1,TRBV25-1,TRBD1,CASRDRGSTEAFF,TGTGCCAGCAGAGACAGGGGGTCCACTGAAGCTTTCTTT
-,TRBJ2-1,TRBV6-4,-,CASSGSGGEQFF,TGTGCCAGCAGTGGGTCTGGCGGAGAGCAGTTCTTC
-,TRBJ1-6,TRBV19,-,CASSWTTAEAYNSPLHF,TGTGCCAGTAGTTGGACGACGGCGGAGGCCTATAATTCACCCCTCCACTTT
-,TRBJ1-3,TRBV6-6,TRBD1,CASNLQGHSGNTIYF,TGTGCCAGCAACTTACAGGGGCACTCTGGAAACACCATATATTTT